This TCR beta chain was identified during a study of blood T cell repertoires in COVID-19 (dated by TCRdb to 2020 to 2021). Context from the whole study: Samples from collaborators originated in the United States, Italy and Spain and spanned both the acute and convalescent phases of COVID-19. Deeply sampled blood TCRbeta repertoires from subjects exposed to, actively infected with, or recovered from COVID-19 were included in the dataset. Where available, HLA class I and class II types were taken from metadata supplied by the sample provider and were not determined by assay-based typing. Nearly every sample came with metadata listing a de-identified subject ID, COVID-19 status, age in years and sex. The repertoires were made available in a free public database intended to serve as a resource for research on the immune response to SARS-CoV-2. The material from the prospective study consisted of cDNA or gDNA derived from T cells, B-cell-depleted T cells, or PBMCs. Samples were obtained from the ongoing ImmuneRACE study (first 160 participants) and from roughly 1,300 subjects provided by 6 global collaborators.

TCRbeta CDR3 regions were amplified from genomic DNA using the immunoSEQ Assay, a bias-controlled multiplex PCR. The source study handled its data this way. Within the assay, amplification of reference gene primers was used to estimate how many nucleated cells each sample contained. To quantify the absolute abundance of each unique TCRbeta CDR3 rearrangement, sequence reads were collapsed and filtered. For each sample, productive Simpson clonality was calculated as the square root of Simpson's diversity index over productive rearrangements. TCRdb took this table from immuneACCESS and kept in-frame rearrangements with V and J called. Such tables lack part of the clones; where checked against another copy, unresolved V genes explain under half of the gap, and the rest is unexplained. V and J calls and clone size follow that table, whereas D and trimming were derived from the DNA. The table for this sample lists hundreds of thousands of clones; just under 90% of them were counted only once. The ten biggest clones cover around 9.3% of the sample.

On the study overall, not on this receptor specifically: Clinical and demographic metadata were provided uncurated, with the amount varying by source and participant.

Participants in the prospective study were aged roughly 18 to 100 years, lived in about two dozen United States geographic areas, and enrolled through a virtual design. To assign participants to cohorts, the prospective study relied on clinical history that participants themselves reported in a screening survey and a study questionnaire. For ImmuneRACE Cohort 3, a participant was defined as recovered based on two consecutive negative NP/OP PCR tests, clearance by a healthcare professional, or resolution of symptoms. In the prospective study, mobile phlebotomists collected whole blood, serum and a nasopharyngeal or oropharyngeal swab from each participant. Prospective study participants could optionally give additional blood draws and questionnaires over an approximately two-month period. Before DNA extraction, prospective study blood samples were shipped either frozen or at room temperature. CDR1 and CDR2 (SGHKS, YYEKEE) derive from the germline V gene (reference sequence). Trimming removed 3 bases from V and 6 bases from J, leaving 19 bases between the germline ends. The CDR3 measures 16 amino acids from cysteine to phenylalanine. Just the 48-base CDR3 DNA is kept, in frame starting at base 1.

In regard to this clone: Its antigen target is currently unknown. Within one base of it there is no much larger clone, and no base qualities were kept.

This clonotype originated in a woman between 50 and 59 years old who had recovered from COVID-19. The sample was PBMCs or T cells enriched from blood (not recorded which). The chain was built from TRBV5-5 and TRBJ1-5, with no confidently assigned D gene. The CDR3 protein is CASSSEFRPVAQPQHF. The nucleotide sequence reads as follows: TGTGCCAGCAGCTCTGAATTTCGCCCAGTGGCTCAGCCCCAGCATTTT.